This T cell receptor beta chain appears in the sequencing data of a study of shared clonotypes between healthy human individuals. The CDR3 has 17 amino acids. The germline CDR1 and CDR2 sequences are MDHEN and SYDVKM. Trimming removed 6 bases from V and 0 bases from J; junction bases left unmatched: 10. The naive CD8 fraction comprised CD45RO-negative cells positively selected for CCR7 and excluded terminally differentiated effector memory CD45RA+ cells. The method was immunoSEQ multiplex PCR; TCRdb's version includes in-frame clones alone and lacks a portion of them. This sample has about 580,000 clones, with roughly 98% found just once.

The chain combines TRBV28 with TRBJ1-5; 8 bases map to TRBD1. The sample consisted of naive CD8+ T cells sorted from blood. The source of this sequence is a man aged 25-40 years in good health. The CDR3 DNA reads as TGTGCCAGCAGATCCGGACAGGGCGGGTATAGCAATCAGCCCCAGCATTTT. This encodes CASRSGQGGYSNQPQHF.